The 23 T cell receptor beta chains below all came from one sample that was sequenced in a study of T cell responses to AZD1222 COVID-19 vaccine. Libraries were prepared by immunoSEQ multiplex PCR; TCRdb keeps only in-frame clonotypes and omits some of them. The sample consists of about 200,000 clones, roughly 92% of them appearing once. The specimen was peripheral blood, collected 28 days after the second dose of the MenACWY control vaccine. These receptors were obtained from an adult who received the MenACWY meningococcal vaccine as a control.

A remark on this clone: Since the CDR3 does not end with the conserved phenylalanine or tryptophan, this likely comes from a read error. The limits of the CDR3 on the DNA are not certain, so only TCRdb's listed CDR3 is given. The chain carries TRBV30 and TRBJ1-2; the table gives TRBD1 as D, unverified against the DNA. From its first to its last residue, the CDR3 has 13 amino acids. In germline, CDR1 is GTSNPN, CDR2 SVGIG (reference sequence). CDR3 loop: CAWSAGTGAHLSL.

The rearrangement uses TRBV19 and TRBJ1-1; no firm D call. Germline V lookup: CDR1 LNHDA, CDR2 SQIVND (reference sequence). Trimming stripped 3 bases from V and 5 bases from J, with 10 bases between. This CDR3 comprises 13 residues. CDR3 loop: CASSINLETEAFF. The CDR3 region has the DNA TGTGCCAGTAGTATCAACCTGGAGACTGAAGCTTTCTTT.

The rearrangement joins TRBV27 to TRBJ2-1; the match to TRBD1 covers 7 bases. This CDR3 has 13 amino acids. Germline lookup yields CDR1 MNHEY and CDR2 SMNVEV (reference sequence). The V and J ends lost 5 bases and 9 bases, in that order; junction bases with no gene match: 7. For the CDR3, the DNA is TGTGCCAGCAGTGCACAGGGGACGGGTGAGCAGTTCTTC. Translating gives CASSAQGTGEQFF.

This clone occurred a few times. The chain links TRBV5-1 to TRBJ1-1; no clear D. This CDR3 is 14 amino acids long. From germline, CDR1 is SGHRS and CDR2 YFSETQ. The V and J ends lost 0 bases and 4 bases respectively, with 10 bases between them. As DNA, the CDR3 is TGCGCCAGCAGCTTGGTTAGGAGGGCCACTGAAGCTTTCTTT. Translating gives CASSLVRRATEAFF. Full variable domain (rest looked up from reference TRBV5-1 and TRBJ1-1): KAGVTQTPRYLIKTRGQQVTLSCSPISGHRSVSWYQQTPGQGLQFLFEYFSETQRNKGNFPGRFSGRQFSNSRSEMNVSTLELGDSALYLCASSLVRRATEAFFGQGTRLTVV.

The V and J genes are TRBV2 and TRBJ2-1, with D perhaps being TRBD1 or TRBD2 (5 bases each). This CDR3 contains 16 residues. Trimming took off 3 bases at V and 4 bases at J, with 16 bases between the two ends. Germline CDR1 and CDR2: SNHLY and FYNNEI. CDR3 region: CASSDSPWGGYNEQFF. Here the CDR3 DNA reads TGTGCCAGCAGTGACTCCCCCTGGGGCGGGTACAATGAGCAGTTCTTC.

The genes are TRBV5-1 and TRBJ2-3; 8 bases agree with TRBD2. V was pared by 3 bases and J by 3 bases, with 6 bases of the junction left unmatched. This CDR3 is built from 15 residues. The germline V gene encodes CDR1 SGHRS and CDR2 YFSETQ. This CDR3 reads CASSSWGGRTDTQYF. Here the CDR3 DNA reads TGCGCCAGCAGCTCGTGGGGCGGGAGGACAGATACGCAGTATTTT.

V gene TRBV12-3 or TRBV12-4 combines with J gene TRBJ2-3, with D tentatively TRBD1 or TRBD2 (5 bases each). V was clipped by 10 bases and J by 1 base, with 9 bases between them. This CDR3 has 12 residues. The CDR3 bases are TGTGCCATCCGGGACGGCACAGATACGCAGTATTTT. Amino acid sequence: CAIRDGTDTQYF.

V is TRBV29-1 and J is TRBJ2-7, with D uncertain. The germline V gene encodes CDR1 SQVTM and CDR2 ANQGSEA. The V and J ends lost 4 bases and 3 bases respectively, with 7 bases between them. CDR3 size: 11 residues. The CDR3 DNA reads as TGCAGCGTTGTGTTCGGCTACGAGCAGTACTTC. Residues: CSVVFGYEQYF.

V and J are TRBV19 and TRBJ2-1, with TRBD2 matching over 9 bases. Trimming at V came to 7 bases and at J to 6 bases, leaving 10 bases not matched to a gene. Germline loops: CDR1 LNHDA, CDR2 SQIVND (reference sequence). This CDR3 is 15 amino acids long. CDR3 nucleotide sequence: TGTGCCAGTAACGTTCCGGGACTAGCCACCAATGAGCAGTTCTTC. Translating it yields CASNVPGLATNEQFF. The entire variable domain, with the rest obtained from reference TRBV19 and TRBJ2-1, is as follows: DGGITQSPKYLFRKEGQNVTLSCEQNLNHDAMYWYRQDPGQGLRLIYYSQIVNDFQKGDIAEGYSVSREKKESFPLTVTSAQKNPTAFYLCASNVPGLATNEQFFGPGTRLTVL.

The rearrangement links TRBV6-1 to TRBJ2-2; 10 bases are a match to TRBD2. CDR1 and CDR2 (germline): MNHNS, SASEGT. The CDR3 has 17 amino acids. The V gene end was trimmed by 2 bases and the J gene end by 8 bases; junction bases not matched to a gene: 11. The CDR3 DNA reads as TGTGCCAGCAGTGAATACGGGACTAGCGCCTCAGGTGGGGAGCTGTTTTTT. Residues: CASSEYGTSASGGELFF.

CDR3 in DNA: TGTGCCAGCAGTGGACTAGCGGGACCCAAATATGAGCAGTTCTTC. This translates into CASSGLAGPKYEQFF. The chain carries TRBV2 and TRBJ2-1; 11 bases fit TRBD2. The CDR3 contains 15 residues. Per the germline V gene, CDR1 is SNHLY and CDR2 is FYNNEI. With 4 bases clipped from V and 8 bases from J, the junction kept 7 bases outside the gene matches.

V and J are TRBV19 and TRBJ1-6; possibly TRBD1 for D (5 bases). Germline lookup yields CDR1 LNHDA and CDR2 SQIVND (reference sequence). Deletions cut 6 bases from V and 7 bases from J, with 13 bases between. The CDR3 extends over 14 amino acids. Here the CDR3 reads CASSLATENSPLHF. The CDR3 DNA follows: TGTGCCAGTAGCCTAGCGACAGAGAATTCACCCCTCCACTTT. The whole variable domain, remainder taken from reference TRBV19 and TRBJ1-6, is DGGITQSPKYLFRKEGQNVTLSCEQNLNHDAMYWYRQDPGQGLRLIYYSQIVNDFQKGDIAEGYSVSREKKESFPLTVTSAQKNPTAFYLCASSLATENSPLHFGNGTRLTVT.

J is TRBJ2-3 and V is TRBV3-1 (or the pseudogene TRBV3-2); 10 bases match TRBD2. The CDR3 is 15 residues long. The germline V gene has CDR1 LGHDT and CDR2 YNNKEL (reference sequence). The trim removed 1 base at V and 5 bases at J, leaving 3 bases unmatched. The CDR3 is CASSQVAGGGDTQYF. CDR3 sequence (DNA): TGTGCCAGCAGCCAAGTAGCGGGAGGTGGAGATACGCAGTATTTT.

The genes are TRBV4-1 and TRBJ2-1; 10 nucleotides match TRBD2. CDR3 size: 16 residues. The ends lost 1 base at V and 3 bases at J; junction bases unmatched: 3. Per the germline V gene, CDR1 is MGHRA and CDR2 is YSYEKL. The CDR3, as DNA: TGCGCCAGCAGCCAAGGGCCTAGCGGGAGCTACAATGAGCAGTTCTTC. This sequence encodes CASSQGPSGSYNEQFF.

The CDR3 region has the DNA TGTGCCAGCCAAAGGAGTTCGAACACCGGGGAGCTGTTTTTT. Translated: CASQRSSNTGELFF. The chain links TRBV2 to TRBJ2-2; D not resolved. Germline V gene sequence: CDR1 SNHLY, CDR2 FYNNEI. V lost 8 bases, J lost 0 bases, and 10 bases lay in between. The CDR3 is 14 residues long.

Here the CDR3 reads CASSENSGGREKLFF. In nucleotides, the CDR3 is TGTGCCAGCAGTGAAAATTCGGGGGGCCGTGAAAAACTGTTTTTT. The chain employs TRBV2 and TRBJ1-4, with D maybe TRBD1 (6 bases). CDR3 length: 15 residues. V was pared by 2 bases and J by 7 bases, with 14 bases between. The germline V gene encodes CDR1 SNHLY and CDR2 FYNNEI.

The chain is built from TRBV6-5 and TRBJ1-2; D is possibly TRBD1 (5 bases). Per germline, CDR1 MNHEY and CDR2 SVGAGI. Trimming cost V 1 base and J 6 bases, with 15 bases left between them. The CDR3 loop spans 15 amino acids. CDR3 coding DNA: TGTGCCAGCAGTTACTATGCGCAGGGTTTACATGGCTACACCTTC. Translation: CASSYYAQGLHGYTF.

The CDR3 DNA reads as TGTGCCAGCAGCATACTCACCGGGACGGCTTCCTACGAGCAGTACTTC. As protein: CASSILTGTASYEQYF. The rearrangement links TRBV13 to TRBJ2-7; the D call may be TRBD1 or TRBD2 (5 bases each). This CDR3 comprises 16 residues. Germline values: CDR1 PRHDT, CDR2 FYEKMQ (reference sequence). Trimming cost V 5 bases and J 1 base, with 18 bases left between them.

This chain joins TRBV7-8 and TRBJ2-1; TRBD2 aligns across 12 bases. The germline CDR1 and CDR2 sequences are SGHVS and FQNEAQ. This CDR3 comprises 16 residues. With V trimmed by 5 bases and J by 2 bases, 4 bases remained unmatched. CDR3: CASSRLAGGTYNEQFF. In DNA, the CDR3 is TGTGCCAGCAGCCGCCTAGCGGGAGGGACCTACAATGAGCAGTTCTTC.

The rearrangement links TRBV6-5 to TRBJ2-3; D possibly corresponds to TRBD2 (7 bases). The V gene lost 4 bases and the J gene lost 5 bases, with 19 bases spanning the gap. The germline V gene encodes CDR1 MNHEY and CDR2 SVGAGI. CDR3 size: 16 residues. CDR3: CASSLEGRGGVDTQYF. CDR3 nucleotide sequence: TGTGCCAGCAGTTTGGAGGGGAGAGGGGGGGTAGATACGCAGTATTTT.

This clone came up a few times. The chain combines TRBV11-3 with TRBJ2-7, with D unclear. Trimming left V 1 base short and J 1 base short, with 8 bases between. CDR3 length: 14 amino acids. The germline V gene has CDR1 SGHNT and CDR2 YENEEA. The CDR3 is CASSLGAASYEQYF. CDR3 nucleotides: TGTGCCAGCAGCTTAGGTGCAGCTTCCTACGAGCAGTACTTC.

The chain links TRBV25-1 to TRBJ1-2, with 7 bases identical to TRBD1. Unmatched junction bases numbered 13, after V lost 8 bases and J lost 7 bases. Germline V gives CDR1 MGHDK, CDR2 SYGVNS. This CDR3 has 14 residues. The CDR3 bases are TGTGCCAGCTGTGGGGACAGTGCCCGGCGTGGCTACACCTTC. Protein sequence: CASCGDSARRGYTF.

The V and J genes are TRBV9 and TRBJ2-3, with 8 bases aligning to TRBD1. J gave up 0 bases and V 2 bases, and 2 bases lay outside the gene matches. Germline-derived CDR1 and CDR2 are SGDLS and YYNGEE. The CDR3 is 15 amino acids. The CDR3 coding sequence is TGTGCCAGCAGCGTCCGACAGGGGAGCACAGATACGCAGTATTTT. It yields the protein CASSVRQGSTDTQYF. Full variable domain (outside the CDR3, taken from reference TRBV9 and TRBJ2-3): DSGVTQTPKHLITATGQRVTLRCSPRSGDLSVYWYQQSLDQGLQFLIQYYNGEERAKGNILERFSAQQFPDLHSELNLSSLELGDSALYFCASSVRQGSTDTQYFGPGTRLTVL.